Presented here are 26 T cell receptor beta chains from one specimen sequenced in a study of T cell repertoires in cytomegalovirus infection. MiXCR, run by TCRdb on the reads, gives a single entry per CDR3 protein. The sample records fewer than 200,000 distinct CDR3 sequences, roughly 9.8% being singletons. The sequencing sample was made of PBMCs. The source is a human donor in good health (CMV status not recorded). Some clones in this sample may be carry-over from other donors' samples.

This clonotype was seen repeatedly, ten times or more. The V call is TRBV7-6, the J call TRBJ1-2, with TRBD1 matching 7 bases. Trimming took 5 bases from V and 0 from J; bases not matched to a gene: 6. In germline, CDR1 is SGHVS, CDR2 FNYEAQ. The CDR3 totals 15 residues. CDR3 region: CASSPYRGPNYGYTF. In DNA, the CDR3 is TGTGCCAGCAGCCCCTACAGGGGCCCTAACTATGGCTACACCTTC.

The sample holds many counts of this clonotype. The chain couples TRBV7-2 to TRBJ2-7; 10 bases match TRBD2. Trimming at V came to 5 bases and at J to 3 bases, leaving 10 bases not matched to a gene. The CDR3 loop spans 16 amino acids. Germline V CDR1 and CDR2: SGHTA, FQGNSA. The CDR3 nucleotides are TGTGCCAGCAGCCATTTTGGACTAGCGGTAAACTACGAGCAGTACTTC. Residues: CASSHFGLAVNYEQYF. Full variable domain (outside the CDR3, taken from reference TRBV7-2 and TRBJ2-7): GAGVSQSPSNKVTEKGKDVELRCDPISGHTALYWYRQSLGQGLEFLIYFQGNSAPDKSGLPSDRFSAERTGGSVSTLTIQRTQQEDSAVYLCASSHFGLAVNYEQYFGPGTRLTVT.

This clonotype has only a few counts. The gene calls are TRBV6-2 or TRBV6-3 and TRBJ1-1; D not certain. The length of the CDR3 is 13 residues. Germline CDR1 reads MNHEY; CDR2 reads SVGEGT. V was cut by 7 bases and J by 1 base, with 10 bases left in between. The CDR3 sequence is CASKRTANTEAFF. The CDR3 nucleotides read TGTGCCAGCAAAAGGACCGCGAACACTGAAGCTTTCTTT.

This clonotype has only a few counts. The V and J genes are TRBV12-3 or TRBV12-4 and TRBJ2-4; TRBD2 might be the D (6 bases). CDR3 length: 16 amino acids. V lost 5 bases and J 7 bases, leaving 21 bases between the germline ends. CDR3 residues: CASSPVGRARGNIQYF. The CDR3 coding sequence is TGTGCCAGCAGTCCGGTGGGTCGGGCCCGGGGGAACATTCAGTACTTC.

The chain combines TRBV29-1 with TRBJ2-5; no reliable D call. This CDR3 is 14 amino acids long. The V gene lost 4 bases and the J gene lost 2 bases, with 14 bases spanning the gap. Germline V CDR1 and CDR2: SQVTM, ANQGSEA. This chain's CDR3 is CSVVPRTTQETQYF. In DNA, the CDR3 is TGCAGCGTTGTACCCAGGACCACTCAAGAGACCCAGTACTTC.

This clonotype has a count of ten or more. V and J are TRBV7-2 and TRBJ2-4, with TRBD2 matching over 8 bases. This CDR3 is built from 14 residues. Germline trimming cut 2 bases from V and 8 bases from J; bases unmatched to any gene: 5. The germline V gene encodes CDR1 SGHTA and CDR2 FQGNSA. The CDR3 nucleotides read TGTGCCAGCAGCTTATACGGGAGGGGGGACATTCAGTACTTC. Encoded protein: CASSLYGRGDIQYF. Based on the CDR3 plus reference TRBV7-2 and TRBJ2-4, the full variable domain is GAGVSQSPSNKVTEKGKDVELRCDPISGHTALYWYRQSLGQGLEFLIYFQGNSAPDKSGLPSDRFSAERTGGSVSTLTIQRTQQEDSAVYLCASSLYGRGDIQYFGAGTRLSVL.

This clonotype came up many times. The V call is TRBV7-2, the J call TRBJ2-2, with 9 bases that match TRBD2. The CDR3 sequence is 18 residues long. With V trimmed by 5 bases and J by 5 bases, 15 bases remained unmatched. Germline V lookup: CDR1 SGHTA, CDR2 FQGNSA. Written as DNA, the CDR3 is TGTGCCAGCAGCATCGAACCCGTTGCGGGGGGGATTACCGGGGAGCTGTTTTTT. This translates into CASSIEPVAGGITGELFF.

This clonotype was seen ten or more times. CDR3 DNA: TGTGCCAGCAGCTTACAGTTCAATGAGCAGTTCTTC. Its translation is CASSLQFNEQFF. The chain uses TRBV7-2 and TRBJ2-1, with D hard to call. Germline CDR1 SGHTA, CDR2 FQGNSA. CDR3 size: 12 residues. Trimming cost V 2 bases and J 6 bases, with 5 bases left between them.

This clonotype was observed a handful of times. This chain joins TRBV4-3 and TRBJ1-1; 7 nucleotides match TRBD1. With 4 bases clipped from V and 4 bases from J, the junction kept 6 bases outside the gene matches. This CDR3 has 14 amino acids. The germline V gene has CDR1 LGHNA and CDR2 YSLEER. In DNA form, the CDR3 reads TGCGCCAGCAGCCTCGACAGGGCGAGCACTGAAGCTTTCTTT. The encoded protein is CASSLDRASTEAFF.

The chain recombines TRBV12-3 or TRBV12-4 with TRBJ1-1; possibly TRBD1 for D (5 bases). CDR3 length: 14 amino acids. V lost 7 bases, J lost 2 bases, and 14 bases lay in between. The CDR3 region is CASNIAGGNTEAFF. As DNA, the CDR3 is TGTGCCAGCAATATTGCTGGGGGAAACACTGAAGCTTTCTTT.

This clonotype is classed as medium-sized. CDR3 in DNA: TGTGCCAGCAGTTTATTCCCGGATGATAGCAATCAGCCCCAGCATTTT. This gives the protein CASSLFPDDSNQPQHF. V and J are TRBV28 and TRBJ1-5; D is undetermined. V was clipped by 1 base and J by 0 bases, with 10 bases between them. Germline CDR1 is MDHEN and CDR2 is SYDVKM. The CDR3 loop spans 16 amino acids.

This clonotype has a count of ten or more. The V and J genes are TRBV12-3 or TRBV12-4 and TRBJ1-3; D gene ambiguous. V gave up 2 bases and J gave up 4 bases, with 15 bases separating them. The CDR3 consists of 16 residues. CDR3 protein: CASSLRGAPGGNTIYF. The CDR3 nucleotides read TGTGCCAGCAGTTTACGCGGCGCCCCCGGGGGAAACACCATATATTTT.

This clonotype was seen more than once but under ten times. This rearrangement joins TRBV7-3 to TRBJ1-5; D not resolved. The CDR3 has 15 residues. CDR1 and CDR2 from the germline V gene are SGHTA and FQGTGA. V was cut by 5 bases and J by 0 bases, with 11 bases left in between. The CDR3 reads CASSPAQASNQPQHF. In nucleotides, the CDR3 is TGTGCCAGCAGCCCCGCTCAGGCTAGCAATCAGCCCCAGCATTTT.

The rearrangement uses TRBV14 and TRBJ2-1; TRBD2 aligns across 10 bases. V trimming: 5 bases; J trimming: 6 bases; junction bases outside the gene matches: 7. The CDR3 totals 15 residues. CDR1 and CDR2 (germline): SGHDN, FVKESK. The CDR3 protein is CASSVTSGFRNEQFF. The DNA of the CDR3 is TGTGCCAGCAGCGTGACTAGCGGGTTCCGCAATGAGCAGTTCTTC.

This clonotype was seen only once. At one end the junction does not follow the germline gene, possibly because of a read error. The J gene is TRBJ2-3, the V gene TRBV5-3; 10 bases fit TRBD1. TRBV5-3 is an open reading frame, and its role is uncertain. CDR3 length: 15 amino acids. The CDR3 DNA is TGTGCCAGCAGCTCCGGGACAGGGGTGACAGATACGCAGTATTTT. Amino acids: CASSSGTGVTDTQYF.

Worth noting for this clonotype: Given the absence of the conserved phenylalanine or tryptophan at the CDR3 end, a read error is likely. The V and J genes are TRBV19 and TRBJ1-1; tentatively, D is TRBD1 (6 bases). Germline CDR1 reads LNHDA; CDR2 reads SQIVND (reference sequence). V was cut by 3 bases and J by 5 bases, with 16 bases left in between. CDR3 size: 15 residues. CDR3: CASSMTQGRGTEAFI. The CDR3 nucleotides read TGTGCCAGTAGTATGACACAGGGAAGAGGAACTGAAGCTTTCATT.

This clonotype was counted ten times or more. The genes are TRBV7-2 and TRBJ1-1, with D unclear. Germline V gene lookup returns CDR1 SGHTA and CDR2 FQGNSA. This CDR3 region has 14 residues. The ends were cut back, 5 bases at V and 5 bases at J, with 15 bases in the middle. CDR3 sequence reads: CASSRNRVGTEAFF. CDR3 nucleotide sequence: TGTGCCAGCAGCCGGAACAGAGTTGGGACTGAAGCTTTCTTT.

This sequence joins TRBV29-1 and TRBJ2-1, with 11 nucleotides matching TRBD2. The length of the CDR3 is 13 residues. With 3 bases clipped from V and 8 bases from J, the junction kept 3 bases outside the gene matches. The germline CDR1 and CDR2 sequences are SQVTM and ANQGSEA. In DNA form, the CDR3 reads TGCAGCGTTGATGTGGGACTAGCGGATGAGCAGTTCTTC. Protein product: CSVDVGLADEQFF.

In its sample, this clonotype was seen many times. The genes are TRBV7-9 and TRBJ2-6; 10 nucleotides match TRBD1. The V and J ends lost 4 bases and 0 bases, in that order; junction bases with no gene match: 9. The CDR3 is made up of 19 amino acids. From germline, CDR1 is SEHNR and CDR2 FQNEAQ (reference sequence). The CDR3 protein is CASSSSDRGRSSGANVLTF. CDR3 DNA: TGTGCCAGCAGCTCGTCCGACAGGGGGCGAAGCTCTGGGGCCAACGTCCTGACTTTC.

In its sample, this clonotype was seen a few times. The chain recombines TRBV28 with TRBJ1-1; D is uncertain. Germline CDR1 reads MDHEN; CDR2 reads SYDVKM. This CDR3 is built from 14 residues. Trimming took off 4 bases at V and 5 bases at J, with 14 bases between the two ends. CDR3 nucleotide sequence: TGTGCCAGCAGTTCTTACTTAGGTTCAACTGAAGCTTTCTTT. Residues: CASSSYLGSTEAFF.

V and J are TRBV27 and TRBJ2-5; tentative D call: TRBD2 (5 bases). Trimming took off 0 bases at V and 4 bases at J, with 15 bases between the two ends. From germline, CDR1 is MNHEY and CDR2 SMNVEV (reference sequence). CDR3 length: 16 residues. CDR3 DNA: TGTGCCAGCAGTTTATCGGAGGCAAGAAGCGGAGAGACCCAGTACTTC. Translation: CASSLSEARSGETQYF.

V usage is TRBV27 and J usage is TRBJ1-4, with a tentative D call TRBD1 (6 bases). Trimming cost V 5 bases and J 7 bases, with 11 bases left between them. Germline lookup yields CDR1 MNHEY and CDR2 SMNVEV (reference sequence). CDR3 length: 13 residues. This chain's CDR3 is CASSSQGSEKLFF. CDR3 bases: TGTGCCAGCAGTAGTCAGGGGAGTGAAAAACTGTTTTTT.

This clonotype was picked up many times. The V gene is TRBV7-2, the J gene TRBJ2-7; no clear D gene. Germline CDR1 reads SGHTA; CDR2 reads FQGNSA. V was cut by 5 bases and J by 5 bases, with 16 bases left in between. The CDR3 spans 14 residues. This CDR3 reads CASSAQVLGNEQYF. CDR3 DNA: TGTGCCAGCAGCGCCCAAGTCCTAGGCAACGAGCAGTACTTC. The entire variable domain, with the rest obtained from reference TRBV7-2 and TRBJ2-7, is as follows: GAGVSQSPSNKVTEKGKDVELRCDPISGHTALYWYRQSLGQGLEFLIYFQGNSAPDKSGLPSDRFSAERTGGSVSTLTIQRTQQEDSAVYLCASSAQVLGNEQYFGPGTRLTVT.

This clonotype was observed a few times. V is TRBV29-1 and J is TRBJ1-2; perhaps TRBD1 as D (5 bases). Germline CDR1 and CDR2: SQVTM and ANQGSEA. V lost 4 bases, J lost 7 bases, and 16 bases lay in between. The CDR3 extends over 13 amino acids. CDR3 region: CSVGDRVTSGYTF. The CDR3 DNA reads as TGCAGCGTTGGGGACCGCGTAACTAGTGGCTACACCTTC. Full variable domain (outside the CDR3, taken from reference TRBV29-1 and TRBJ1-2): SAVISQKPSRDICQRGTSLTIQCQVDSQVTMMFWYRQQPGQSLTLIATANQGSEATYESGFVIDKFPISRPNLTFSTLTVSNMSPEDSSIYLCSVGDRVTSGYTFGSGTRLTVV.

This clonotype was picked up a small number of times. V gene TRBV6-2 or TRBV6-3 combines with J gene TRBJ2-2; D ambiguous. Per the germline V gene, CDR1 is MNHEY and CDR2 is SVGEGT. The V and J ends lost 6 bases and 3 bases respectively, with 8 bases between them. This CDR3 region has 13 residues. CDR3 sequence reads: CASRTTHTGELFF. The CDR3 coding sequence is TGTGCCAGCAGGACAACACACACCGGGGAGCTGTTTTTT.

This clonotype was seen a few times. The CDR3 DNA reads TGTGCCAGCAGTTACCCTATAGGGTCCACTGAAGCTTTCTTT. It codes for CASSYPIGSTEAFF. The rearrangement joins TRBV6-6 to TRBJ1-1; D is unresolved. The V and J ends lost 2 bases and 4 bases respectively, with 11 bases between them. CDR3 size: 14 residues. Germline V gene sequence: CDR1 MNHNY, CDR2 SVGAGI (reference sequence).